A selection of T cell receptor beta chains follows, all from one sample in a study of response to subunit inactivated influenza vaccine. TCRdb called the RT-PCR reads again in MiXCR, with one record for every CDR3 protein. The data contain 630,000 or so distinct CDR3 sequences, less than 20% of them singletons. The sample in question was PBMCs from blood, obtained about 11 days after vaccination. These receptors were collected from a man aged 50 to 59 who received an inactivated influenza vaccine. The CDR3 runs from the conserved cysteine through the conserved F or W. A D gene is named only where the DNA matches it firmly. Clone size appears in some rows only: once, few, many, or a class for an expanded clone.

>TRBV20-1|many|TRBD1|TRBJ1-5
TGCAGTGCTAGAGAACAGGGGCAGTTCTTTCAGCCCCAGCATTTT
CSAREQGQFFQPQHF
>TRBV20-1|-|-|TRBJ1-5
TGCAGTGCTAGAGATGGCAGCGAGGGCTATCAGCCCCAGCATTTT
CSARDGSEGYQPQHF
>TRBV29-1|few|-|TRBJ1-1
TGCAGCGTTACGACAGTTATGAACACTGAAGCTTTCTTT
CSVTTVMNTEAFF
>TRBV10-3|few|-|TRBJ2-5
TGTGCCATCAGTGAGTCGGGGGGCAGCCAACAAGAGACCCAGTACTTC
CAISESGGSQQETQYF
>TRBV4-2|-|TRBD1|TRBJ2-2
TGTGCCAGCAGCCAGGACAGGGCCGGCACCGGGGAGCTGTTTTTT
CASSQDRAGTGELFF
>TRBV3-1|few|-|TRBJ2-3
TGTGCCAGCAGCCCCTTAGCAGGGTCCCCGACAGATACGCAGTATTTT
CASSPLAGSPTDTQYF
>TRBV5-1|-|-|TRBJ2-5
TGCGCCAGCAGCTTGAGGGCAGGCACCAGGGAGACCCAGTACTTC
CASSLRAGTRETQYF
>TRBV5-6|once|TRBD2|TRBJ2-2
TGTGCCAGCAGCTTCGGGGGAGGGGCGGCCGGGGAGCTGTTTTTT
CASSFGGGAAGELFF
>TRBV6-5|-|TRBD2|TRBJ2-3
TGTGCCAGCAGTTACGGGAGCGGGGGCACAGATACGCAGTATTTT
CASSYGSGGTDTQYF
>TRBV5-6|many|TRBD1|TRBJ2-4
TGTGCCAGCAGCTTGGAGACAGGGGGTAGTGCCAAAAACATTCAGTACTTC
CASSLETGGSAKNIQYF
>TRBV6-6|-|-|TRBJ2-5
TGTGCCAGCAGTTACGAGACAGTGGCGACCCAGTACTTC
CASSYETVATQYF
>TRBV7-2|-|TRBD2|TRBJ2-1
TGTGCCAGCAGCTTAGCGGGACTAACCAATGAGCAGTTCTTC
CASSLAGLTNEQFF
>TRBV5-1|-|TRBD1|TRBJ2-5
TGCGCCAGCAGACCTGGGACAGGTCGAAGAGATGAGTACTTC
CASRPGTGRRDEYF
>TRBV10-3|few|-|TRBJ2-3
TGTGCCATCAGTGAGAATCGGGGGAGCCGCACAGATACGCAGTATTTT
CAISENRGSRTDTQYF
>TRBV20-1|few|TRBD1|TRBJ2-2
TGCAGTGCTAGAGATTTGGGACAGGGGGCCGGGGAGCTGTTTTTT
CSARDLGQGAGELFF
>TRBV20-1|-|-|TRBJ2-7
TGCAGTGCGGAGAAGGGGCGCTACGAGCAGTACTTC
CSAEKGRYEQYF
>TRBV6-2/TRBV6-3|-|TRBD1|TRBJ2-2
TGTGCCAGCAGTAAAACGACAGGGGTTGGCGGGGAGCTGTTTTTT
CASSKTTGVGGELFF
>TRBV12-3/TRBV12-4|-|-|TRBJ1-4
TGTGCCAGCAGTGATTGGGGGCGTGAAAAACTGTTTTTT
CASSDWGREKLFF
>TRBV7-2|-|-|TRBJ2-2
TGTGCCAGCAGCCCCCGAGGGGGATTGAACACCGGGGAGCTGTTTTTT
CASSPRGGLNTGELFF
>TRBV20-1|-|-|TRBJ2-7
TGCAGTGCCAGAGCAGGGATCAAAACCTACGAGCAGTACTTC
CSARAGIKTYEQYF
>TRBV7-2|many|-|TRBJ2-1
TGTGCCAGCAGCTTAGGGGGGTACTCCTACAATGAGCAGTTCTTC
CASSLGGYSYNEQFF
>TRBV5-1|few|TRBD2|TRBJ2-2
TGCGCCAGCAGCGCCATGGGACTAGGCGACACCGGGGAGCTGTTTTTT
CASSAMGLGDTGELFF
>TRBV12-3/TRBV12-4|-|-|TRBJ2-7
TGTGCCAGCAGTTTTCAGGGGCCCTCCTACGAGCAGTACTTC
CASSFQGPSYEQYF
>TRBV20-1|many|TRBD2|TRBJ2-3
TGCAGTGCCACACTAGCGGGGGGCACAGATACGCAGTATTTT
CSATLAGGTDTQYF
>TRBV9|few|TRBD2|TRBJ2-1
TGTGCCAGCAGCAACCGACTAGCGGGAGTTTACAATGAGCAGTTCTTC
CASSNRLAGVYNEQFF
>TRBV20-1|-|-|TRBJ2-3
TGCAGTGCTAGTGACACAGATACGCAGTATTTT
CSASDTDTQYF
>TRBV20-1|-|-|TRBJ1-5
TGCAGTGCTAGAGAGGGAATAAGCAATCAGCCCCAGCATTTT
CSAREGISNQPQHF
>TRBV7-9|-|-|TRBJ1-1
TGTGCCAGCAGCGTATTTACTGAAGCTTTCTTT
CASSVFTEAFF
>TRBV20-1|-|TRBD1|TRBJ2-1
TGCAGTGCTAGACCGGGACAGATAGACAATGAGCAGTTCTTC
CSARPGQIDNEQFF
>TRBV20-1|-|-|TRBJ2-7
TGCAGTGCCAACCCACCCCCTGCGGAAACCTACGAGCAGTACTTC
CSANPPPAETYEQYF
>TRBV2|few|TRBD1|TRBJ2-5
TGTGCCAGCAGTGTCGGGACAGGGCTAGAGACCCAGTACTTC
CASSVGTGLETQYF
>TRBV20-1|-|TRBD1|TRBJ2-1
TGCAGTGCTAGAGATGTCAACAGGGGGAATGAGCAGTTCTTC
CSARDVNRGNEQFF
>TRBV2|few|-|TRBJ2-5
TGTGCCAGCAGTGATAGAGGAGGCCAAGAGACCCAGTACTTC
CASSDRGGQETQYF
>TRBV20-1|few|TRBD2|TRBJ2-1
TGCAGTGCTAGAGACCCGGGACTAGCTGGTTACAATGAGCAGTTCTTC
CSARDPGLAGYNEQFF
>TRBV2|few|-|TRBJ2-7
TGTGCCAGCAGATCCGGGTTATACTCCTACGAGCAGTACTTC
CASRSGLYSYEQYF
>TRBV12-3/TRBV12-4|few|TRBD1|TRBJ1-5
TGTGCCAGCAGTTTAGGAGGGGGCTGGAATCAGCCCCAGCATTTT
CASSLGGGWNQPQHF
>TRBV27|-|-|TRBJ2-5
TGTGCCAGCAGTTTAGTAGGCGCGCGGGAGACCCAGTACTTC
CASSLVGARETQYF
>TRBV20-1|-|-|TRBJ1-2
TGCAGTGCTAGAGCTAACAGGGATAACTATGGCTACACCTTC
CSARANRDNYGYTF
>TRBV6-1|few|-|TRBJ1-6
TGTGCCAGCAGTGAAGTGGGAGGTAGGAATTCACCCCTCCACTTT
CASSEVGGRNSPLHF
>TRBV7-2|few|-|TRBJ1-6
TGTGCCAGCAGCTTATTCTACGGGGTGGCTTCACCCCTCCACTTT
CASSLFYGVASPLHF
>TRBV5-6|few|-|TRBJ2-7
TGTGCCAGCAGCTTGGGGATTTCTACGTACGAGCAGTACTTC
CASSLGISTYEQYF
>TRBV5-1|many|TRBD1|TRBJ2-3
TGCGCCAGCAGTTCTGGGGACAGGGCCGTTATAGATACGCAGTATTTT
CASSSGDRAVIDTQYF
>TRBV4-1|few|-|TRBJ1-3
TGCGCCAGCAGCCAAGAGGGGGTCTCTGGAAACACCATATATTTT
CASSQEGVSGNTIYF
>TRBV11-2|-|TRBD2|TRBJ2-7
TGTGCCAGCAGCCACCCGTTCGGGGGGACCTACGAGCAGTACTTC
CASSHPFGGTYEQYF
>TRBV5-5|-|-|TRBJ2-1
TGTGCCAGCAGTTTGGGGCACAATTCCTACAATGAGCAGTTCTTC
CASSLGHNSYNEQFF
>TRBV4-1|few|-|TRBJ1-4
TGCGCCAGCAGCCAACTAAGGGCTGAAAAACTGTTTTTT
CASSQLRAEKLFF
>TRBV7-2|few|-|TRBJ2-2
TGTGCCAGCAGCACCGGCCGGGACTTAACCTTTGGGGAGCTGTTTTTT
CASSTGRDLTFGELFF
>TRBV6-5|few|-|TRBJ1-1
TGTGCCAGCAGTTACCCATCTCTGACACCGAACACTGAAGCTTTCTTT
CASSYPSLTPNTEAFF
>TRBV20-1|-|-|TRBJ1-5
TGCAGTGCAAGCCCCATCGGCCGCCAGCATTTT
CSASPIGRQHF
>TRBV24-1|few|TRBD1|TRBJ2-1
TGTGCCACCAGTGACATGTCGGTAGGCCAGGGGGCTCTCAACTCCTACAATGAGCAGTTCTTC
CATSDMSVGQGALNSYNEQFF
>TRBV5-1|-|TRBD1|TRBJ2-5
TGCGCCAGCAGCTTGGCCGGCTCCAGGGGGTTTAGGGAAGAGACCCAGTACTTC
CASSLAGSRGFREETQYF
>TRBV27|few|-|TRBJ2-5
TGTGCCAGCAGTTTGTTCTATGCGGGACAACGAGAGACCCAGTACTTC
CASSLFYAGQRETQYF